This paragraph covers one T cell receptor beta chain sequence. This clonotype was seen a few times. Its target antigen remains unknown. The record has no base qualities; no much larger clone is one base away. This entry comes from a study of early T cells in non-severe SARS-CoV-2 infection (dated by TCRdb to about 2021). With regard to the full study: TCR sequencing used bulk RNA from unsorted whole blood, so alpha and beta chains could not be paired. Points the paper makes about the study in general: VDJdb matching was skewed toward anti-spike CD8 responses, so virus-specific expansions were likely underestimated and private and CD4 specificities were missed.

The library was made by 5' RACE. Sequencing was carried out with a NextSeq 500. The TCR library protocol attached unique molecular identifiers to individual cDNA molecules to correct for sequencing error and PCR bias. TCR alpha and beta chains were both sequenced, and the abundances of alpha and beta sequences in each sample were closely correlated with each other. The study's processing was this. Decombinator V4 was used to annotate the V gene, J gene and CDR3 of the TCR sequences. TCRs were defined as expanded if a significant change between any two time points was detected under a Poisson model with p below 0.0001. TCR abundances were normalised to the total number of TCRs sequenced in each sample and reported as counts per million. TRAV1-2 paired with TRAJ12, TRAJ20 or TRAJ33 defined MAIT TCRs, while TRAV10 paired with TRAJ18 defined iNKT TCRs. VDJdb, accessed on 1 November 2021, was searched for TCRs annotated for CMV, EBV and SARS-CoV-2, and TCRs annotated for more than one antigen were excluded. The public reads were quality trimmed at Q25 with fastp and then assembled into clones with MiXCR by TCRdb, keeping productive beta chains. Every entry covers one CDR3 protein and lists the most common genes and DNA from its rows. In this record, the V and J calls reflect TCRdb's handling and not the investigators' own analysis. The sample includes 40,000 to 60,000 distinct CDR3 sequences, with about 11% observed a single time. The top ten clones comprise 9.1% of the sample.

A case-control design nested within a healthcare worker cohort in London, UK, was used, with weekly nasopharyngeal swab PCR tests and blood sampling performed. Between 23 and 31 March 2020, the week of the UK lockdown, healthcare workers were enrolled and then followed up weekly for as long as 16 weeks. The CDR3 starts with the cysteine, ends with the phenylalanine, and has 16 residues. CDR3 DNA only is kept here, 48 bases in frame from base 1. The germline V gene provides CDR1 SGDLS and CDR2 YYNGEE. Trimming removed 0 bases from V and 5 bases from J; the gene matches leave 9 bases unexplained. The sequence derives from an adult who was a healthcare worker with PCR-confirmed SARS-CoV-2 infection or an uninfected control (not recorded which). This sequence uses TRBV9 and TRBJ2-3; 7 bases in between match TRBD2. The sequenced sample consisted of whole blood. The nucleotide sequence reads TGTGCCAGCAGCGTAGGGGCGGGAGTTCAAATAGATACGCAGTATTTT. The resulting protein is CASSVGAGVQIDTQYF. The full variable domain, completed from the reference TRBV9 and TRBJ2-3 proteins outside the CDR3, reads DSGVTQTPKHLITATGQRVTLRCSPRSGDLSVYWYQQSLDQGLQFLIQYYNGEERAKGNILERFSAQQFPDLHSELNLSSLELGDSALYFCASSVGAGVQIDTQYFGPGTRLTVL.